Listed here are 12 T cell receptor beta chains from one sample, sequenced in a study of type 1 regulatory T cells (dated by TCRdb to 2020 to 2023). Sequenced on an Illumina MiSeq. TCRdb handled the public reads itself, with Q25 trimming in fastp and clone calling in MiXCR, and kept productive beta chains. Every entry covers one CDR3 protein and lists the most common genes and DNA from its rows. This sample has approximately 45,000 distinct CDR3 sequences in its table, and 12% of those were observed once. 8% of the sample goes to the ten largest clones. No antigen has been assigned to these receptors. The specimen was cultured non-Tr1 T cells, either the whole culture or a sorted T cell fraction (not recorded which). Taken with the paper, the label for cell subset or site translates to: non-Tr1 population from the T-allo10 product. Receptors originate from a human donor in good health.

Many counts were recorded for this clonotype. The genes are TRBV20-1 and TRBJ2-7; perhaps TRBD2 as D (6 bases). Trimming shortened V by 0 bases and J by 4 bases, and 19 bases separated the two germline ends. This CDR3 contains 16 residues. Germline loops: CDR1 DFQATT, CDR2 SNEGSKA (reference sequence). The CDR3 coding sequence is TGCAGTGCTAGAGAGGGGAAGTCGGGAAGCGGGTACGAGCAGTACTTC. Translated: CSAREGKSGSGYEQYF.

This clonotype was detected many times. This sequence joins TRBV12-3 or TRBV12-4 and TRBJ2-1; D call uncertain. The CDR3 has 13 amino acids. V was trimmed by 5 bases and J by 7 bases, leaving 12 bases between them. The CDR3 nucleotides are TGTGCCAGCAGTGAGAGGCCTAGAAATGAGCAGTTCTTC. Protein product: CASSERPRNEQFF.

This clonotype was seen many times. The chain couples TRBV19 to TRBJ1-5; D call uncertain. V lost 6 bases to trimming and J lost 2 bases, with 14 bases between them. The CDR3 runs to 15 residues. Germline CDR1 and CDR2: LNHDA and SQIVND (reference sequence). In DNA form, the CDR3 reads TGTGCCAGTAGAAGACCGGCGGCTGGCAATCAGCCCCAGCATTTT. The encoded protein is CASRRPAAGNQPQHF.

This clonotype is deemed medium-sized. The chain couples TRBV20-1 to TRBJ2-3, with D tentatively TRBD2 (6 bases). CDR1 is DFQATT, CDR2 SNEGSKA, per germline (reference sequence). The CDR3 has 14 residues. V gave up 1 base and J gave up 1 base, with 9 bases separating them. CDR3 amino acids: CSARAGVGTDTQYF. The DNA for the CDR3 is TGCAGTGCTAGAGCGGGAGTTGGCACAGATACGCAGTATTTT.

Ten or more counts support this clonotype. This chain links TRBV5-1 with TRBJ2-2; D call uncertain. Germline values: CDR1 SGHRS, CDR2 YFSETQ. Trimming stripped 0 bases from V and 2 bases from J, with 5 bases between. The CDR3 contains 14 residues. The CDR3 DNA reads TGCGCCAGCAGCTTGGTTTCCAACACCGGGGAGCTGTTTTTT. Protein: CASSLVSNTGELFF.

V usage is TRBV27 and J usage is TRBJ1-1; no clear D gene. Trimming took 6 bases from V and 0 from J, leaving 8 bases between them. Germline CDR1 MNHEY, CDR2 SMNVEV (reference sequence). This CDR3 has 13 amino acids. CDR3 coding DNA: TGTGCCAGCAGCCCTTGGATGAACACTGAAGCTTTCTTT. Translated, it gives CASSPWMNTEAFF.

In this sample, this clonotype turned up many times. The CDR3 nucleotides are TGTGCCAGCAGTCCTAAAGGACGGACCTACACCTTC. Its translation is CASSPKGRTYTF. V and J are TRBV27 and TRBJ1-2; D unresolved. Trimming pared 5 bases from V and 10 bases from J, leaving 14 bases between. Germline CDR1 and CDR2: MNHEY and SMNVEV (reference sequence). This CDR3 contains 12 residues.

This clonotype was found a few times. The rearrangement uses TRBV30 and TRBJ2-2; D remains ambiguous. Germline lookup yields CDR1 GTSNPN and CDR2 SVGIG (reference sequence). Between the trimmed V and J ends, which lost 2 bases and 6 bases, there was a span of 7 bases. There are 12 residues in the CDR3. In nucleotides, the CDR3 is TGTGCCTGGAGTCGGAGCTCCGGGGAGCTGTTTTTT. This translates into CAWSRSSGELFF.

This clonotype was seen ten or more times. This sequence joins TRBV5-4 and TRBJ2-1; 8 positions match TRBD2. This CDR3 is built from 16 residues. Germline trimming cut 0 bases from V and 4 bases from J; bases unmatched to any gene: 6. The germline V gene encodes CDR1 SGHNT and CDR2 YYREEE (reference sequence). Here the CDR3 reads CASSLEGTRTYNEQFF. The DNA for the CDR3 is TGTGCCAGCAGCTTGGAGGGGACTAGAACTTACAATGAGCAGTTCTTC. The full variable domain, rest sourced from reference TRBV5-4 and TRBJ2-1, is ETGVTQSPTHLIKTRGQQVTLRCSSQSGHNTVSWYQQALGQGPQFIFQYYREEENGRGNFPPRFSGLQFPNYSSELNVNALELDDSALYLCASSLEGTRTYNEQFFGPGTRLTVL.

This clonotype was seen once. The chain joins TRBV30 to TRBJ2-7; TRBD2 agrees at 9 bases. This CDR3 comprises 13 residues. V shed 4 bases and J 0 bases; nucleotides not matched to a gene: 1. Germline V gene data show CDR1 as GTSNPN and CDR2 as SVGIG (reference sequence). The CDR3 DNA is TGTGCCTGGAAGCGGGAGGACTCCTACGAGCAGTACTTC. As protein: CAWKREDSYEQYF.

CDR3 protein: CASSPSGRPKAYEQYF. In DNA form, the CDR3 reads TGTGCCAGCAGTCCGTCCGGACGTCCAAAGGCCTACGAGCAGTACTTC. The chain employs TRBV28 and TRBJ2-7; D gene uncertain. Germline V lookup: CDR1 MDHEN, CDR2 SYDVKM. The CDR3 totals 16 residues. Trimming stripped 5 bases from V and 2 bases from J, with 19 bases between.

This clonotype showed up many times. V gene TRBV12-3 or TRBV12-4 combines with J gene TRBJ1-2, with TRBD1 matching 8 bases. The CDR3 contains 13 residues. V shed 6 bases, J shed 5 bases, and the junction held 5 bases outside the gene matches. CDR3 coding DNA: TGTGCCAGCAGCCTCGGACAGGGTTATGGCTACACCTTC. As protein: CASSLGQGYGYTF.